One sample yielded the 32 T cell receptor beta chains listed below, sequenced in a study of T cells in Graves' hyperthyroidism and ophthalmopathy. From RNA transcripts, TCR beta CDR3 regions were amplified. Primed by the HTBI set, a first-round RT-PCR was run on the TCR CDR3. TCRdb reanalysed the multiplex PCR reads using MiXCR and keeps one entry per CDR3 protein. The table has nearly 750,000 distinct CDR3 sequences, about a third seen once. The sequencing sample was made of blood. The receptors here all came from a woman aged 40 to 49 with Graves' hyperthyroidism.

This CDR3 is CASSRGEGQVTEAFF. Here the CDR3 DNA reads TGTGCCAGCAGTCGGGGGGAGGGCCAGGTCACTGAAGCTTTCTTT. The chain uses TRBV6-1 and TRBJ1-1, with D tentatively TRBD1 (5 bases). CDR3 size: 15 residues. CDR1 and CDR2 from the germline V gene are MNHNS and SASEGT. The V and J ends lost 5 bases and 4 bases respectively, with 17 bases between them.

The genes are TRBV29-1 and TRBJ1-1; D might be TRBD1 (5 bases). Trimming shortened V by 6 bases and J by 6 bases, and 11 bases separated the two germline ends. The CDR3 spans 11 residues. Per the germline V gene, CDR1 is SQVTM and CDR2 is ANQGSEA. The chain's CDR3 is CSVGEVAEAFF. Here the CDR3 DNA reads TGCAGCGTAGGGGAGGTCGCTGAAGCTTTCTTT.

This clonotype was picked up many times. The V call is TRBV7-8, the J call TRBJ1-2; D uncertain. V was pared by 5 bases and J by 5 bases, with 9 bases between. Per the germline V gene, CDR1 is SGHVS and CDR2 is FQNEAQ. This CDR3 contains 12 residues. Here the CDR3 DNA reads TGTGCCAGCAGCAGAGAGGCATATGGCTACACCTTC. Protein product: CASSREAYGYTF. The variable domain in full, with the rest retrieved from reference TRBV7-8 and TRBJ1-2, is GAGVSQSPRYKVAKRGQDVALRCDPISGHVSLFWYQQALGQGPEFLTYFQNEAQLDKSGLPSDRFFAERPEGSVSTLKIQRTQQEDSAVYLCASSREAYGYTFGSGTRLTVV.

This sequence joins TRBV13 and TRBJ1-1; no clear D. The V and J ends lost 2 bases and 8 bases respectively, with 9 bases between them. From germline, CDR1 is PRHDT and CDR2 FYEKMQ (reference sequence). This CDR3 has 12 residues. The CDR3 is CASSLFPREAFF. The CDR3 DNA reads as TGTGCCAGCAGCTTATTCCCCCGAGAAGCTTTCTTT.

This clonotype was recorded once. Possible read error: a much larger clone is one base away. The rearrangement uses TRBV7-2 and TRBJ1-2, with D unresolved. Per the germline V gene, CDR1 is SGHTA and CDR2 is FQGNSA. This CDR3 has 16 amino acids. This CDR3 is CASSIAGRRTNYGHTF. CDR3 sequence (DNA): TGTGCCAGCAGCATCGCCGGGCGCAGGACTAACTATGGCCACACCTTC.

The rearrangement joins TRBV9 to TRBJ1-1, with D perhaps TRBD1 (5 bases). The length of the CDR3 is 14 residues. Deletions cut 10 bases from V and 1 base from J, with 17 bases between. Germline lookup yields CDR1 SGDLS and CDR2 YYNGEE. In DNA, the CDR3 is TGTGCCGGCGGGGGACGGGGGTGGAACACTGAAGCTTTCTTT. This gives the protein CAGGGRGWNTEAFF.

The chain combines TRBV20-1 with TRBJ1-2; 9 bases align to TRBD1. Germline V gene sequence: CDR1 DFQATT, CDR2 SNEGSKA (reference sequence). With 2 bases clipped from V and 11 bases from J, the junction kept 12 bases outside the gene matches. There are 14 residues in the CDR3. CDR3 DNA: TGCAGTGCTAGAAGTTCGGGGACAGGGTTGGGTTACACCTTC. Protein: CSARSSGTGLGYTF.

This clonotype occurred a few times. The chain combines TRBV10-3 with TRBJ2-7; 11 bases align to TRBD2. Trimming took 6 bases from V and 6 from J; bases not matched to a gene: 13. The CDR3 is 16 residues long. Germline-derived CDR1 and CDR2 are ENHRY and SYGVKD. The CDR3 protein is CAIRPGTSGVRVEQYF. The CDR3 nucleotides are TGTGCCATCAGACCGGGGACTAGCGGCGTCCGAGTCGAGCAGTACTTC.

A word on this clonotype: This could be a read error, since a much larger clone is one nucleotide away. The chain links TRBV7-3 to TRBJ2-2; a possible D gene is TRBD1 (6 bases). The length of the CDR3 is 12 residues. The germline CDR1 and CDR2 sequences are SGHTA and FQGTGA. V dropped 4 bases and J dropped 7 bases, with 7 bases sitting between them. CDR3 sequence (DNA): TGTGCCAGCAGCTACAGGGACGGGGAGCTGTTTTTT. Translating gives CASSYRDGELFF. The whole variable domain, remainder taken from reference TRBV7-3 and TRBJ2-2, is GAGVSQTPSNKVTEKGKYVELRCDPISGHTALYWYRQSLGQGPEFLIYFQGTGAADDSGLPNDRFFAVRPEGSVSTLKIQRTERGDSAVYLCASSYRDGELFFGEGSRLTVL.

This clonotype was picked up one time. One end of the junction does not line up with germline, which may come from a read error. The CDR3 DNA reads as TGCGCCGGCAGGGGGGGAGTGCAAGAGACCCAGTACTTC. This gives the protein CAGRGGVQETQYF. The chain recombines TRBV4-3 with TRBJ2-5, with D possibly called TRBD1 or TRBD2 (7 bases each). The CDR3 length is 13 residues. The germline V gene has CDR1 LGHNA and CDR2 YSLEER.

As regards this clonotype: A much larger clone lies a single base off, so this may be a read error. This CDR3 fails to terminate in the conserved phenylalanine or tryptophan, so it likely reflects a read error. The genes are TRBV12-3 or TRBV12-4 and TRBJ1-6; weak D call: TRBD1 (5 bases). V was clipped by 9 bases and J by 10 bases, with 16 bases between them. The CDR3 sequence is 13 residues long. In nucleotides, the CDR3 is TGTGCCAGTTTCCAGGGTGCAGGGTCACCCCTCCACCTT. Translated, it gives CASFQGAGSPLHL.

In this sample, this clonotype turned up many times. The chain combines TRBV29-1 with TRBJ1-1; 7 bases fit TRBD1. Germline V gene data show CDR1 as SQVTM and CDR2 as ANQGSEA. The CDR3 totals 13 residues. Trimming took 4 bases from V and 4 from J; bases not matched to a gene: 6. The CDR3 reads CSVVEGASTEAFF. The CDR3 coding sequence is TGCAGCGTTGTTGAGGGGGCATCCACTGAAGCTTTCTTT.

This clonotype was counted a few times. V usage is TRBV4-3 and J usage is TRBJ1-1, with D perhaps matching TRBD1 (6 bases). The CDR3 length is 15 residues. Germline CDR1 LGHNA, CDR2 YSLEER. Deletions cut 0 bases from V and 5 bases from J, with 13 bases between. CDR3 amino acids: CASSQDPQRGTEAFF. In DNA, the CDR3 is TGCGCCAGCAGCCAAGATCCACAGAGGGGGACTGAAGCTTTCTTT.

The chain employs TRBV20-1 and TRBJ2-7; possibly TRBD2 for D (7 bases). Germline CDR1 reads DFQATT; CDR2 reads SNEGSKA (reference sequence). V lost 3 bases to trimming and J lost 10 bases, with 25 bases between them. The CDR3 consists of 15 residues. This chain's CDR3 is CSARPHWGRGRDQYF. CDR3 coding DNA: TGCAGTGCTAGGCCTCATTGGGGGCGGGGGCGCGACCAGTACTTC.

For the CDR3, the DNA is TGTGCCAGCAGAAAGACAGGAGTCTCTGGAAACACCATATATTTT. As protein: CASRKTGVSGNTIYF. V is TRBV2 and J is TRBJ1-3; maybe TRBD1 (6 bases). The germline gives CDR1 SNHLY, CDR2 FYNNEI. The CDR3 has 15 amino acids. V dropped 6 bases and J dropped 0 bases, with 12 bases sitting between them. Drawing the rest from reference TRBV2 and TRBJ1-3, the complete variable domain is EPEVTQTPSHQVTQMGQEVILRCVPISNHLYFYWYRQILGQKVEFLVSFYNNEISEKSEIFDDQFSVERPDGSNFTLKIRSTKLEDSAMYFCASRKTGVSGNTIYFGEGSWLTVV.

On this clonotype: A clone one base away is much larger, so this may be a read error. V gene TRBV12-3 or TRBV12-4 combines with J gene TRBJ2-5, with D unclear. The CDR3 length is 14 residues. The chain's CDR3 is CASSPVGNQGTQYF. The CDR3 DNA is TGTGCCAGCAGCCCCGTGGGCAACCAAGGGACCCAGTACTTC.

The rearrangement joins TRBV4-3 to TRBJ1-1; D gene uncertain. The germline CDR1 and CDR2 sequences are LGHNA and YSLEER. The ends were cut back, 1 base at V and 3 bases at J, with 15 bases in the middle. There are 16 residues in the CDR3. CDR3 in amino acids: CASSQATATGDTEAFF. The CDR3 nucleotides are TGCGCCAGCAGCCAAGCTACAGCGACTGGGGACACTGAAGCTTTCTTT.

CDR3 sequence (DNA): TGTGCCACGGCGGTACAGGACAATCAGCCCCAGCATTTT. Encoded protein: CATAVQDNQPQHF. The chain recombines TRBV12-3 or TRBV12-4 with TRBJ1-5, with a weak D call TRBD1 (5 bases). The CDR3 is 13 residues long. V was cut by 10 bases and J by 3 bases, with 13 bases left in between.

The rearrangement links TRBV15 to TRBJ1-5, with D hard to call. The CDR3 loop spans 15 amino acids. V was cut by 5 bases and J by 7 bases, with 18 bases left in between. Germline assignment: CDR1 LNHNV and CDR2 YYDKDF (reference sequence). CDR3: CATSLGRDTRQPQHF. The CDR3 region has the DNA TGTGCCACCAGCTTGGGTCGGGATACACGCCAGCCCCAGCATTTT.

The sample holds many counts of this clonotype. For the CDR3, the DNA is TGCAGCGTTGAAGTTGGACGGGAGGGTATCTACGAGCAGTACTTC. Translating it yields CSVEVGREGIYEQYF. This chain joins TRBV29-1 and TRBJ2-7, with 8 bases that match TRBD2. This CDR3 has 15 amino acids. CDR1 and CDR2 (germline): SQVTM, ANQGSEA. The J segment lost 3 bases and the V segment lost 1 base, leaving 8 bases of the junction unmatched.

This clonotype has more than one count but fewer than ten. An end of the junction differs from the germline gene, which may be a read error. The chain couples TRBV10-3 to TRBJ2-7; unclear D gene. CDR3 length: 14 amino acids. Looked up from germline, CDR1 is ENHRY and CDR2 is SYGVKD. DNA of the CDR3: TGTGCCAGCAGTTCCCCCGAACGATCCTACGAGCAGTACTTC. It is translated as CASSSPERSYEQYF.

This chain links TRBV6-5 with TRBJ2-7, with 8 nucleotides matching TRBD1. The V segment lost 2 bases and the J segment 2 bases; nucleotides outside the gene matches: 5. The germline CDR1 and CDR2 sequences are MNHEY and SVGAGI. The CDR3 spans 15 residues. The CDR3, as DNA: TGTGCCAGCAGTTACGGACAGGGCGACACCTACGAGCAGTACTTC. Its protein product is CASSYGQGDTYEQYF.

This clonotype appeared many times. The chain carries TRBV7-9 and TRBJ1-2; D not resolved. The CDR3 extends over 11 amino acids. Trimming stripped 5 bases from V and 7 bases from J, with 8 bases between. Per germline, CDR1 SEHNR and CDR2 FQNEAQ (reference sequence). CDR3 in DNA: TGTGCCAGCAGCGCCGGGGTTGGCTACACCTTC. Its translation: CASSAGVGYTF.

In this sample, this clonotype turned up many times. CDR3 nucleotides: TGTGCCAGTAGTACTACAGGGAGCTCCTATAATTCACCCCTCCACTTT. Protein sequence: CASSTTGSSYNSPLHF. The chain joins TRBV19 to TRBJ1-6, with D maybe TRBD1 (6 bases). Trimming stripped 4 bases from V and 0 bases from J, with 10 bases between. This CDR3 has 16 amino acids. Germline V gives CDR1 LNHDA, CDR2 SQIVND (reference sequence).

This clonotype has ten or more counts. This chain joins TRBV14 and TRBJ2-5; D possibly uses TRBD1 or TRBD2 (5 bases each). V was clipped by 4 bases and J by 5 bases, with 11 bases between them. This CDR3 is 13 amino acids long. Germline CDR1 reads SGHDN; CDR2 reads FVKESK. The CDR3 coding sequence is TGTGCCAGCAGCCGAGGGACCGGGGAGACCCAGTACTTC. As protein: CASSRGTGETQYF.

This clonotype was seen only a few times. This chain links TRBV5-1 with TRBJ1-4; D is uncertain. Trimming stripped 1 base from V and 5 bases from J, with 6 bases between. The CDR3 runs to 13 residues. Germline V gene data show CDR1 as SGHRS and CDR2 as YFSETQ. Here the CDR3 reads CASSLMPNEKLFF. The CDR3 DNA reads as TGCGCCAGCAGCTTGATGCCAAATGAAAAACTGTTTTTT.

This clonotype was counted ten times or more. The chain carries TRBV7-9 and TRBJ1-2; D is uncertain. V shed 2 bases and J shed 6 bases, with 13 bases lying between them. CDR3 length: 14 amino acids. CDR1 is SEHNR and CDR2 is FQNEAQ in the germline V gene (reference sequence). CDR3 DNA: TGTGCCAGCAGCTTAAACCCGAACCGGAATGGCTACACCTTC. Amino acid sequence: CASSLNPNRNGYTF.

CDR3 in amino acids: CSARVQGSSYEQYF. CDR3 in DNA: TGCAGTGCTAGAGTACAGGGCAGCTCCTACGAGCAGTACTTC. This chain links TRBV20-1 with TRBJ2-7, with a tentative D call TRBD1 (6 bases). The CDR3 contains 14 residues. The V end was cut by 1 base, the J end by 0 bases, with 10 bases between. Germline assignment: CDR1 DFQATT and CDR2 SNEGSKA (reference sequence).

This clonotype was seen a handful of times. The chain carries TRBV14 and TRBJ1-1; 9 nucleotides line up with TRBD1. Germline CDR1 is SGHDN and CDR2 is FVKESK. J gave up 5 bases and V 4 bases, and 11 bases lay outside the gene matches. CDR3 length: 16 residues. The chain's CDR3 is CASSRQDRGRRTEAFF. Here the CDR3 DNA reads TGTGCCAGCAGCCGTCAGGACAGGGGTAGGAGGACTGAAGCTTTCTTT.

This clonotype was picked up many times. The rearrangement links TRBV2 to TRBJ1-6; D remains ambiguous. The V end lost 7 bases, the J end lost 12 bases, and 13 bases lay between the germline ends. The CDR3 length is 12 residues. The germline V gene has CDR1 SNHLY and CDR2 FYNNEI. The DNA of the CDR3 is TGTGCCAGCACTCCGGGCTGGGTACCCCTCCACTTT. It encodes CASTPGWVPLHF. Variable domain in full (rest from reference TRBV2 and TRBJ1-6): EPEVTQTPSHQVTQMGQEVILRCVPISNHLYFYWYRQILGQKVEFLVSFYNNEISEKSEIFDDQFSVERPDGSNFTLKIRSTKLEDSAMYFCASTPGWVPLHFGNGTRLTVT.

This clonotype has only a few counts. The chain uses TRBV20-1 and TRBJ2-2, with 14 positions matching TRBD2. The CDR3 is 17 amino acids. Germline loops: CDR1 DFQATT, CDR2 SNEGSKA (reference sequence). V shed 5 bases, J shed 5 bases, and the junction held 10 bases outside the gene matches. The CDR3 here is CSAETGLAGVGTGELFF. CDR3 nucleotide sequence: TGCAGTGCTGAAACGGGACTAGCGGGAGTAGGGACCGGGGAGCTGTTTTTT.

Points on this clonotype: A much bigger clone sits one base away, suggesting this may be a read error. The rearrangement joins TRBV5-4 to TRBJ2-5, with D tentatively TRBD1 (5 bases). Per the germline V gene, CDR1 is SGHNT and CDR2 is YYREEE (reference sequence). Deletions cut 4 bases from V and 13 bases from J, with 17 bases between. CDR3 size: 12 residues. In nucleotides, the CDR3 is TGTGCCAGCAGCCAAGCCAGGGCCCCCTTGTACTTC. Amino acid sequence: CASSQARAPLYF.